These T cell receptor beta chains were read from a single sample in a study of blood T cell dynamics during melanoma immunotherapy. Libraries were prepared by immunoSEQ multiplex PCR; TCRdb keeps only in-frame clonotypes and omits some of them. The sample records more than 10,000 clones, about 81% being singletons. Here the sequenced sample was blood, taken from a patient treated with checkpoint blockade. These receptors came from a human donor with melanoma. The CDR3 runs from the conserved cysteine through the conserved F or W. The D gene is left open where the match is weak.

cdr3_aa	d_call	v_call	cdr3_length	j_call
CASSLVGQTYNEQFF	.	TRBV5-1	15	TRBJ2-1
CASSRSNQPQHF	.	TRBV19	12	TRBJ1-5
CASTPFERGELFF	.	TRBV9	13	TRBJ2-2
CASTEGLAGPYEQYF	TRBD2	TRBV7-9	15	TRBJ2-7
CAISEPKGGRGSYGYTF	.	TRBV10-3	17	TRBJ1-2
CAWSSDLGEPQHF	.	TRBV30	13	TRBJ1-5
CASSPWGLASVADNEQFF	.	TRBV27	18	TRBJ2-1
CASSLAAQETHEQYF	.	TRBV5-1	15	TRBJ2-7
CASSSTDTQYF	.	TRBV7-2	11	TRBJ2-3
CASSLTEGSPLHF	.	TRBV5-1	13	TRBJ1-6
CASRRDTADGYTF	.	TRBV7-2	13	TRBJ1-2
CASSPGTGGHNYGYTF	TRBD1	TRBV19	16	TRBJ1-2
CATSRDRDLAGITDTQYF	TRBD2	TRBV15	18	TRBJ2-3
CASSFYPGAAGNTIYF	.	TRBV11-2	16	TRBJ1-3
CASRPEAAGRIPFF	TRBD2	TRBV5-1	14	TRBJ2-1
CASSLETGGFLEQYF	TRBD1	TRBV5-1	15	TRBJ2-7
CASSQHFISGNTIYF	.	TRBV4-1	15	TRBJ1-3
CASSFSRGTEAFF	.	TRBV5-4	13	TRBJ1-1
CASSQISTGAGGYTF	TRBD1	TRBV14	15	TRBJ1-2
CSASDFGYTF	.	TRBV20-1	10	TRBJ1-2
CASSARLGSGAYEQYF	.	TRBV9	16	TRBJ2-7
CTSSQYRNSTDTQYF	.	TRBV1	15	TRBJ2-3
CASSYRPDDGYTF	.	TRBV6-5	13	TRBJ1-2
CASSIGQGKGQPQHF	TRBD1	TRBV19	15	TRBJ1-5
CATSRGGQRHEQYF	TRBD2	TRBV5-4	14	TRBJ2-7
CASSLGQGHSGANVLTF	.	TRBV5-6	17	TRBJ2-6
CASSRPTGLGTEAFF	.	TRBV4-2	15	TRBJ1-1
CASIGPNDGELFF	.	TRBV19	13	TRBJ2-2
CASSVDDGPQHF	.	TRBV9	12	TRBJ1-5